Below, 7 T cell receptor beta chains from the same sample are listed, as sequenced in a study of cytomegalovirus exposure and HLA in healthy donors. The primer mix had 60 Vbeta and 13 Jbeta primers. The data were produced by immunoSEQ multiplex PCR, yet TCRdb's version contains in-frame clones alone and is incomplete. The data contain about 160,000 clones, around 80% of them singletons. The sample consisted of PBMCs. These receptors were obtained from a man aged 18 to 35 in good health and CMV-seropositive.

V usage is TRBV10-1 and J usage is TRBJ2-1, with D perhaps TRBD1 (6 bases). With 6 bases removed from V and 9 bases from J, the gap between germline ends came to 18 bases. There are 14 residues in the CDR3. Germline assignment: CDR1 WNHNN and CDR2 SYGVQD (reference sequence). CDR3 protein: CASSQTINRVEQFF. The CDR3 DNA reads TGCGCCAGCAGCCAGACTATTAACAGGGTTGAGCAGTTCTTC.

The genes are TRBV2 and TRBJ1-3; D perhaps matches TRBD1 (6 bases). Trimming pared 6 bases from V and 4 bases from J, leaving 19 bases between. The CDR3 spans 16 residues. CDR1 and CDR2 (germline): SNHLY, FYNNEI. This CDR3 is CASSRGGPSLGNTIYF. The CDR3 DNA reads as TGTGCCAGCAGCCGAGGGGGACCTTCGCTGGGAAACACCATATATTTT.

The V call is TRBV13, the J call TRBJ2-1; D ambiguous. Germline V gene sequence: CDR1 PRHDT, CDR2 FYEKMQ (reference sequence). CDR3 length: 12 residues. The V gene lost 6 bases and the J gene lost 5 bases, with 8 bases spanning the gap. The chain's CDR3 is CASRAGNNEQFF. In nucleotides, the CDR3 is TGTGCCAGCAGGGCAGGTAACAATGAGCAGTTCTTC.

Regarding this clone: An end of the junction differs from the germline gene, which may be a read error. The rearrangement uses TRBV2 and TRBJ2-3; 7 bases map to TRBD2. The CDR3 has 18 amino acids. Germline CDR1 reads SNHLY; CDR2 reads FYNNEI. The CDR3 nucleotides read TGTGCCAGCAGCGAAGGCCGGCGGCGGGGAGGGATAGGAGATACGCAGTATTTT. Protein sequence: CASSEGRRRGGIGDTQYF.

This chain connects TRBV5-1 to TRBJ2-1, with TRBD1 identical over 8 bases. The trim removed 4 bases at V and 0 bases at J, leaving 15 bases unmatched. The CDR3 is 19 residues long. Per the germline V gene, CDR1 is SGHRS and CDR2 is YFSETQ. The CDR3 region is CASSIGTGGSQSSYNEQFF. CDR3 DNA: TGCGCCAGCAGCATAGGGACAGGCGGTTCCCAGAGCTCCTACAATGAGCAGTTCTTC.

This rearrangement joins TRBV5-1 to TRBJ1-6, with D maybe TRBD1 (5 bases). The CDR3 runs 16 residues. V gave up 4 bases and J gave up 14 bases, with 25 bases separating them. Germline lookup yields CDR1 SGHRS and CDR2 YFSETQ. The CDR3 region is CASSTGEFRDRGSLHF. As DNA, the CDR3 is TGCGCCAGCAGCACGGGAGAGTTCCGGGATCGGGGGTCCCTCCACTTT.

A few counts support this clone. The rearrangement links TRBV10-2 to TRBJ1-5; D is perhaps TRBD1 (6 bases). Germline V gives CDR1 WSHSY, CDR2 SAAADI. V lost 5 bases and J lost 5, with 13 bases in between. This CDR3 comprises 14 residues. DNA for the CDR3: TGCGCCAGCAGTAGGTCAGGGGCGGATCAGCCCCAGCATTTT. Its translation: CASSRSGADQPQHF.